The 27 T cell receptor beta chains below all came from one sample that was sequenced in a study of T cells expressing NK-cell markers. Following a re-call of the 5' RACE reads, TCRdb has one entry per CDR3 protein and lacks DNA. The repertoire shows 200,000 to 300,000 distinct CDR3 sequences; the top ten hold around 0.37%. The sequenced sample consisted of blood T cells: a sorted CD56 or NKG2C T cell subset, CD4+ or CD8+ T cells, or bulk PBMC T cells (not recorded which). The receptor source for this set is a man between 18 and 29 years old in good health.

Here the CDR3 reads CASSQGGGNYGYTF. The chain links TRBV5-5 to TRBJ1-2; the TCRdb D gene call, TRBD1, has no DNA to confirm it. The CDR3 is 14 residues long. CDR1 and CDR2 (germline): SGHKS, YYEKEE (reference sequence).

The rearrangement uses TRBV6-5 and TRBJ1-1; the D call from TCRdb, TRBD1, cannot be confirmed without DNA. In germline, CDR1 is MNHEY, CDR2 SVGAGI. The CDR3 has 13 amino acids. The CDR3 loop reads CASRRQGDAEAFF.

The V gene is TRBV29-1, the J gene TRBJ2-3; TCRdb outputs TRBD2, but without DNA this stays unchecked. This CDR3 has 13 amino acids. Germline lookup yields CDR1 SQVTM and CDR2 ANQGSEA. The CDR3 loop reads CSVRLAVTDTQYF.

The rearrangement links TRBV20-1 to TRBJ2-1; TCRdb reports TRBD1, a call that lacks DNA to check it against. The CDR3 has 15 residues. Germline V gene data show CDR1 as DFQATT and CDR2 as SNEGSKA (reference sequence). CDR3 sequence: CSVPDREQHNNEQFF.

V and J are TRBV29-1 and TRBJ2-1; TCRdb picks TRBD1, but there is no DNA to check that call. Germline V gene data show CDR1 as SQVTM and CDR2 as ANQGSEA. CDR3 size: 11 residues. The CDR3 loop reads CSVEETGQQFF.

The chain recombines TRBV6-5 with TRBJ2-5; TCRdb's D gene call, TRBD2, goes unchecked for lack of DNA. The CDR3 is 14 residues long. Germline values: CDR1 MNHEY, CDR2 SVGAGI. CDR3 protein: CASSPVAGAETQYF.

The chain carries TRBV5-1 and TRBJ1-4; the TCRdb call, TRBD1, lacks DNA for checking. Per germline, CDR1 SGHRS and CDR2 YFSETQ. The length of the CDR3 is 12 residues. The CDR3 region is CASRGEGEKLFF.

The gene calls are TRBV27 and TRBJ1-5. Germline V gene lookup returns CDR1 MNHEY and CDR2 SMNVEV (reference sequence). The CDR3 extends over 14 amino acids. CDR3 protein: CASRAAGYNQPQHF.

The chain combines TRBV5-1 with TRBJ1-2; TCRdb's D call of TRBD1 is untestable without DNA. The length of the CDR3 is 15 residues. The germline V gene has CDR1 SGHRS and CDR2 YFSETQ. CDR3 sequence: CASSPRQGKNYGYTF.

Here the CDR3 reads CASTQGAPEAFF. The V gene is TRBV2, the J gene TRBJ1-1; TCRdb names TRBD1, which stays unverified in the absence of DNA. From germline, CDR1 is SNHLY and CDR2 FYNNEI. This CDR3 has 12 residues.

The rearrangement uses TRBV5-1 and TRBJ1-6; TCRdb lists TRBD1, though no DNA is available to test this call. CDR1 is SGHRS, CDR2 YFSETQ, per germline. The CDR3 runs to 15 residues. CDR3 loop: CASSTQGAEESPLHF.

This sequence joins TRBV4-2 and TRBJ2-4; TCRdb indicates TRBD2, and absent DNA this call remains unverified. The CDR3 sequence is 16 residues long. The V gene's germline CDR1 is LGHNA and CDR2 YNFKEQ. The CDR3 sequence is CASSQDGAGGKNIQYF.

The chain uses TRBV10-3 and TRBJ2-7; TCRdb picks TRBD1, but there is no DNA to check that call. Per germline, CDR1 ENHRY and CDR2 SYGVKD. CDR3 size: 12 residues. CDR3 residues: CAATGTHYEQYF.

The CDR3 region is CSVGFGTQTYNEQFF. The chain is built from TRBV29-1 and TRBJ2-1; TCRdb selects TRBD1, and the lack of DNA leaves this call unchecked. The CDR3 runs to 15 residues. The germline V gene encodes CDR1 SQVTM and CDR2 ANQGSEA.

The CDR3 spells CASSPKGLAGSGNEQFF. The chain recombines TRBV19 with TRBJ2-1; lacking DNA, the TRBD2 call made by TCRdb goes unchecked. The germline gives CDR1 LNHDA, CDR2 SQIVND (reference sequence). CDR3 length equals 17 residues.

This chain links TRBV4-2 with TRBJ2-7. CDR3 length equals 15 residues. CDR1 is LGHNA and CDR2 is YNFKEQ in the germline V gene. This CDR3 reads CASSQYAGGAYEQYF.

This sequence joins TRBV7-7 and TRBJ2-3; absent DNA, TCRdb's TRBD1 call cannot be checked. Germline-derived CDR1 and CDR2 are SSHAT and FNYEAQ (reference sequence). This CDR3 region has 13 residues. The CDR3 sequence is CASSRDRDTTQYF.

The chain couples TRBV12-3 or TRBV12-4 to TRBJ1-4; TCRdb calls TRBD1, which cannot be checked without DNA. The CDR3 is 14 amino acids. The CDR3 spells CASSRGTGYEKLFF.

V usage is TRBV12-5 and J usage is TRBJ2-3. Germline V gives CDR1 LGHNT, CDR2 FRNRAP. This CDR3 has 16 residues. This chain's CDR3 is CASGSGLAASTDTQYF.

The chain recombines TRBV20-1 with TRBJ2-7; TCRdb's D call, TRBD2, is unchecked because there is no DNA. The CDR3 has 14 residues. CDR1 and CDR2 (germline): DFQATT, SNEGSKA (reference sequence). CDR3 loop: CSARGPSPSHEQYF.

V is TRBV20-1 and J is TRBJ2-1; TCRdb's assignment of TRBD2 cannot be checked, as there is no DNA. The CDR3 has 15 residues. Germline assignment: CDR1 DFQATT and CDR2 SNEGSKA (reference sequence). CDR3 in amino acids: CSAAPGLAGWGEQFF.

This chain joins TRBV29-1 and TRBJ2-7; with no DNA, the TCRdb D assignment of TRBD1 cannot be verified. The V gene's germline CDR1 is SQVTM and CDR2 ANQGSEA. CDR3 length: 14 residues. The chain's CDR3 is CSVVGGEVNYEQYF.

The gene calls are TRBV20-1 and TRBJ2-5. Germline V gene data show CDR1 as DFQATT and CDR2 as SNEGSKA (reference sequence). The length of the CDR3 is 15 residues. CDR3 protein: CSASGPWVLEETQYF.

V gene TRBV14 combines with J gene TRBJ1-3; the TCRdb D gene call, TRBD1, has no DNA to confirm it. Germline CDR1 is SGHDN and CDR2 is FVKESK. There are 14 residues in the CDR3. This CDR3 reads CASSQPGRRNTIYF.

This chain uses TRBV6-2 or TRBV6-3 with TRBJ2-7; TCRdb outputs TRBD2, but without DNA this stays unchecked. Germline V gene data show CDR1 as MNHEY and CDR2 as SVGEGT. The CDR3 totals 11 residues. CDR3 in amino acids: CASTGLAKQYF.

This chain's CDR3 is CASSYGGQGSSSYNEQFF. The chain recombines TRBV6-2 or TRBV6-3 with TRBJ2-1; TCRdb's assignment of TRBD1 cannot be checked, as there is no DNA. The germline gives CDR1 MNHEY, CDR2 SVGEGT. The length of the CDR3 is 18 residues.

J is TRBJ1-5 and V is TRBV29-1; there is no DNA to check the TCRdb D call of TRBD1. This CDR3 has 13 amino acids. Germline loops: CDR1 SQVTM, CDR2 ANQGSEA. The CDR3 protein is CSARGGSNQPQHF.